This T cell receptor (beta chain) derives from a study of blood T cells in healthy people across ages. With a J-beta primer mix and a sample-barcoded 5' primer, a second PCR ran about 7 to 11 cycles. Tagging of each cDNA molecule was performed by a template-switch adaptor with 12 random nucleotides. TCRdb itself ran the 5' RACE reads through MiXCR, one entry per CDR3 protein. The sample yields approximately 1.5 million distinct CDR3 sequences, almost 35% seen once. The germline gives CDR1 SEHNR, CDR2 FQNEAQ (reference sequence). CDR3 size: 16 residues. V dropped 7 bases and J dropped 4 bases, with 22 bases sitting between them. The study, taken as a whole, reports: Strong correlation was found linking TCR beta diversity to naive T cell percentage. Comparison with aged donors showed that long-lived donors had more naive CD4+ cells and higher diversity.

This clonotype was seen a few times. The antigen remains unidentified. A much bigger clone sits one base away, suggesting this may be a read error. The clonotype originates from a woman younger than 45 in good health. Material: blood. This chain connects TRBV7-9 to TRBJ1-2; D is perhaps TRBD1 (5 bases). For the CDR3, the DNA is TGTGCCAGCAACCAGGCGGGGCAGCTGTTAGCCTATGGCTACACCTTC. Translating it yields CASNQAGQLLAYGYTF.